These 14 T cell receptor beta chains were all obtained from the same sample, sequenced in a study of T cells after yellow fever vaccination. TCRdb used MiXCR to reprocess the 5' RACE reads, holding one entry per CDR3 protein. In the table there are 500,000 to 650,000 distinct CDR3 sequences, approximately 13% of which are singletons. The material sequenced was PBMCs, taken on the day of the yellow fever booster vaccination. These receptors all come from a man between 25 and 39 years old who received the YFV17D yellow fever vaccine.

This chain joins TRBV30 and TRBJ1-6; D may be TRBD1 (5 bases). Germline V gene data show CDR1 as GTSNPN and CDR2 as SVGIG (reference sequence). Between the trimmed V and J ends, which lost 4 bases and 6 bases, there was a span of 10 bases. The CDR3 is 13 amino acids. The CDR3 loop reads CAWTGTVNSPLHF. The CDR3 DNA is TGTGCCTGGACCGGGACGGTTAATTCACCCCTCCACTTT.

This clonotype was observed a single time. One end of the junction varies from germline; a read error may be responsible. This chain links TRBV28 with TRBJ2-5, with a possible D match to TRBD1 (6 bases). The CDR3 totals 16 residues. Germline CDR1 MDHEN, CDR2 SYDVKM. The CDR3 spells CASSLPGTPGAETPYF. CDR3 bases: TGTGCCAGCAGTCTGCCCGGGACACCCGGGGCGGAGACCCCGTACTTC.

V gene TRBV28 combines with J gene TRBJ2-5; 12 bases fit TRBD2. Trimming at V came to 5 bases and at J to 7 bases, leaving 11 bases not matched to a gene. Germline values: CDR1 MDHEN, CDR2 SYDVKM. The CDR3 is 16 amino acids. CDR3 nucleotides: TGTGCCAGCAGTGCCTATGGACTAGCGGGAATGGGGACCCAGTACTTC. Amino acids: CASSAYGLAGMGTQYF. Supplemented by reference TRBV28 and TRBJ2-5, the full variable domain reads DVKVTQSSRYLVKRTGEKVFLECVQDMDHENMFWYRQDPGLGLRLIYFSYDVKMKEKGDIPEGYSVSREKKERFSLILESASTNQTSMYLCASSAYGLAGMGTQYFGPGTRLLVL.

In nucleotides, the CDR3 is TGCAGTGCTATCCGGGCGGGAGGGAATACGCAGTATTTT. As protein: CSAIRAGGNTQYF. The chain is built from TRBV20-1 and TRBJ2-3; 9 nucleotides agree with TRBD2. The CDR3 runs to 13 residues. V lost 4 bases and J lost 7; bases outside the gene matches: 6. In germline, CDR1 is DFQATT, CDR2 SNEGSKA (reference sequence).

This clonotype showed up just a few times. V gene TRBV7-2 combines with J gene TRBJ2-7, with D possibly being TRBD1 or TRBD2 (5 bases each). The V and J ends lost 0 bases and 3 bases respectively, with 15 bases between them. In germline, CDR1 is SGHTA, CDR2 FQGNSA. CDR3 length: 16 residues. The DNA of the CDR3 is TGTGCCAGCAGCTTAGCCCCGGGACCGCCCCTCTACGAGCAGTACTTC. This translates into CASSLAPGPPLYEQYF.

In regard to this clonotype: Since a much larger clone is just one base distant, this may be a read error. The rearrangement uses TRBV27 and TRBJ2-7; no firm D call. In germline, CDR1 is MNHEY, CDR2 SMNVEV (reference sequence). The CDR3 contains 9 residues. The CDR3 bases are TGTGCCAGCACTAGAGAGCTGTACTTC. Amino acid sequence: CASTRELYF.

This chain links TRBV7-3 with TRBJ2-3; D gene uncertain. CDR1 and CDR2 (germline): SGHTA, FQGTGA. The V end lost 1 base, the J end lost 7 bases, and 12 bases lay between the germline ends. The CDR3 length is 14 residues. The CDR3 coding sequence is TGTGCCAGCAGCTTAAGTCCCTCATCAAATACGCAGTATTTT. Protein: CASSLSPSSNTQYF.

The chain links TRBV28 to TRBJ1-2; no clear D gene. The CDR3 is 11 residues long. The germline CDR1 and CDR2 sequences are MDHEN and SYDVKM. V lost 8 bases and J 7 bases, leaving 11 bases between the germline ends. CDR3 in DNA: TGTGCCAGCGGGTATTGGCGTGGCTACACCTTC. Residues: CASGYWRGYTF.

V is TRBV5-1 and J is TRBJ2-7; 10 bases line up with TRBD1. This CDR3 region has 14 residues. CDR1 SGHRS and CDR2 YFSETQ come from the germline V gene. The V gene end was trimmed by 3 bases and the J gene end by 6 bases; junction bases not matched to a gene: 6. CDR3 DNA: TGCGCCAGCAGCTGGGCGGGACAGGGGTCCGAGCAGTACTTC. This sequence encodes CASSWAGQGSEQYF.

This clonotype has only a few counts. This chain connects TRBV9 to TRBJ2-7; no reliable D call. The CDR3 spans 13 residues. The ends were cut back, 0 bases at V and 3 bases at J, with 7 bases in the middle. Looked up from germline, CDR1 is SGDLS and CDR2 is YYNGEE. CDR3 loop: CASSVDFNYEQYF. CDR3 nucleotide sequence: TGTGCCAGCAGCGTAGACTTCAACTACGAGCAGTACTTC. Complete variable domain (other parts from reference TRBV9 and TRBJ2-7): DSGVTQTPKHLITATGQRVTLRCSPRSGDLSVYWYQQSLDQGLQFLIQYYNGEERAKGNILERFSAQQFPDLHSELNLSSLELGDSALYFCASSVDFNYEQYFGPGTRLTVT.

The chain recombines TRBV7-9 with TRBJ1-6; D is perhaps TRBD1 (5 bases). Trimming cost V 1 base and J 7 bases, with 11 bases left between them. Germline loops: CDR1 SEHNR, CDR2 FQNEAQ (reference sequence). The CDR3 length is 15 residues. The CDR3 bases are TGTGCCAGCAGCTTAGAAGGGGTGGGGAATTCACCCCTCCACTTT. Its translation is CASSLEGVGNSPLHF. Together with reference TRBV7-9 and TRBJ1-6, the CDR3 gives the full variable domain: DTGVSQNPRHKITKRGQNVTFRCDPISEHNRLYWYRQTLGQGPEFLTYFQNEAQLEKSRLLSDRFSAERPKGSFSTLEIQRTEQGDSAMYLCASSLEGVGNSPLHFGNGTRLTVT.

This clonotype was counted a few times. CDR3 amino acids: CAATGPRYEQYF. The CDR3 DNA sequence: TGTGCCGCGACGGGTCCCCGTTACGAGCAGTACTTC. The chain employs TRBV6-5 and TRBJ2-7, with no clear D. Per germline, CDR1 MNHEY and CDR2 SVGAGI. This CDR3 has 12 residues. V was shortened by 11 bases and J by 4 bases, with 15 bases between the two germline ends.

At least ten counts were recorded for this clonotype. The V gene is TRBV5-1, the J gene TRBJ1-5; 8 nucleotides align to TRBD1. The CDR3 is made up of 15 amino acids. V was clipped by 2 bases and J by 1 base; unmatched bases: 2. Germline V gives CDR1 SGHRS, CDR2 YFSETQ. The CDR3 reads CASSLQGGSNQPQHF. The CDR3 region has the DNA TGCGCCAGCAGCTTACAGGGGGGGAGCAATCAGCCCCAGCATTTT.

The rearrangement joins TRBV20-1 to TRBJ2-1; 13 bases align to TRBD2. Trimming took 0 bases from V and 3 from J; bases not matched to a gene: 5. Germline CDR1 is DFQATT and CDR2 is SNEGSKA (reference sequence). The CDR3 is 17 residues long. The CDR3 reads CSARDSGLAGVYNEQFF. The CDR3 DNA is TGCAGTGCTAGAGATTCCGGACTAGCGGGAGTCTACAATGAGCAGTTCTTC.